The 28 T cell receptor beta chains below were found in one sample sequenced in a study of T cells in Graves' hyperthyroidism and ophthalmopathy. From RNA transcripts, TCR beta CDR3 regions were amplified. With the HTBI primer set, the TCR CDR3 went through a first round of RT-PCR. MiXCR was run by TCRdb on the multiplex PCR reads, yielding one entry per CDR3 protein. Among 500,000 to 750,000 distinct CDR3 sequences listed, approximately 44% were seen once. The specimen sequenced was peripheral blood or thyroid tissue (not recorded which). Receptors originate from a woman younger than 35 with Graves' hyperthyroidism.

The chain carries TRBV2 and TRBJ1-6; D uncertain. This CDR3 is 14 amino acids long. V lost 3 bases to trimming and J lost 18 bases, with 21 bases between them. Looked up from germline, CDR1 is SNHLY and CDR2 is FYNNEI. CDR3 loop: CASSDLLDTRIYHF. The CDR3 DNA reads TGTGCCAGCAGTGATCTCCTAGACACGCGAATCTACCACTTT.

This clonotype was seen ten or more times. The genes are TRBV6-4 and TRBJ2-2; no clear D. The germline V and J ends were trimmed by 4 bases and 1 base, with 7 bases remaining between them. Germline V lookup: CDR1 MRHNA, CDR2 SNTAGT. The CDR3 sequence is 14 residues long. The DNA of the CDR3 is TGTGCCAGCAGTGTGATTGGGAACACCGGGGAGCTGTTTTTT. Encoded protein: CASSVIGNTGELFF.

This clonotype has more than one count but fewer than ten. V gene TRBV3-1 combines with J gene TRBJ1-3; perhaps TRBD1 as D (5 bases). The CDR3 covers 16 residues. Trimming took off 7 bases at V and 0 bases at J, with 16 bases between the two ends. Germline assignment: CDR1 LGHDT and CDR2 YNNKEL (reference sequence). In DNA, the CDR3 is TGTGCCAGCATGGACGGGACGGCGCTCTCTGGAAACACCATATATTTT. As protein: CASMDGTALSGNTIYF. Together with reference TRBV3-1 and TRBJ1-3, the CDR3 gives the full variable domain: DTAVSQTPKYLVTQMGNDKSIKCEQNLGHDTMYWYKQDSKKFLKIMFSYNNKELIINETVPNRFSPKSPDKAHLNLHINSLELGDSAVYFCASMDGTALSGNTIYFGEGSWLTVV.

On this clonotype itself: A junction end diverges from the germline sequence, so it may reflect a read error. J is TRBJ2-5 and V is TRBV10-3; TRBD2 is a possible D gene (5 bases). Germline lookup yields CDR1 ENHRY and CDR2 SYGVKD. This CDR3 comprises 14 residues. The DNA of the CDR3 is TGTGCCACCAGTAATTTAGGGAGAGGGGAGACCCAGTACTTC. The encoded protein is CATSNLGRGETQYF.

About this clonotype: A clone one base away is much larger, so this may be a read error. CDR3 sequence reads: CASSLQEGGETQYF. The CDR3 DNA follows: TGTGCCAGCAGCCTCCAGGAGGGGGGAGAGACCCAGTACTTC. The chain is built from TRBV9 and TRBJ2-5, with D possibly being TRBD1 or TRBD2 (6 bases each). Trimming shortened V by 4 bases and J by 4 bases, and 14 bases separated the two germline ends. The germline CDR1 and CDR2 sequences are SGDLS and YYNGEE. The length of the CDR3 is 14 residues.

This clonotype was counted ten times or more. This chain links TRBV6-6 with TRBJ1-1; TRBD1 is a possible D gene (6 bases). This CDR3 region has 14 residues. The V gene lost 7 bases and the J gene lost 1 base, with 13 bases spanning the gap. Germline-derived CDR1 and CDR2 are MNHNY and SVGAGI (reference sequence). The CDR3 coding sequence is TGTGCCAGCACCAGGACAGAGGGGAACACTGAAGCTTTCTTT. It translates to CASTRTEGNTEAFF.

With respect to this clonotype: The germline gene is not matched at one end of the junction; a read error may be the cause. The rearrangement joins TRBV7-8 to TRBJ2-6; possibly TRBD1 or TRBD2 for D (5 bases each). The CDR3 totals 19 residues. The germline CDR1 and CDR2 sequences are SGHVS and FQNEAQ. CDR3 protein: CASSHYQRGLSSGANVMTF. In nucleotides, the CDR3 is TGTGCCAGCAGCCACTACCAACGAGGGCTGAGCTCTGGGGCCAACGTCATGACTTTC.

The chain is built from TRBV20-1 and TRBJ1-5, with D possibly being TRBD1 (5 bases). Trimming left V 5 bases short and J 14 bases short, with 19 bases between. Germline assignment: CDR1 DFQATT and CDR2 SNEGSKA (reference sequence). The CDR3 is 12 residues long. CDR3 region: CSAAGWGLGEHF. The CDR3 DNA reads as TGCAGTGCTGCAGGGTGGGGGTTGGGCGAGCATTTT.

This clonotype showed up just once. The chain carries TRBV9 and TRBJ1-5; a possible D gene is TRBD1 (5 bases). The germline gives CDR1 SGDLS, CDR2 YYNGEE. V was cut by 0 bases and J by 5 bases, with 15 bases left in between. The CDR3 totals 16 residues. CDR3 nucleotide sequence: TGTGCCAGCAGCGTAGGAGCGCCGCAGGGCGATCAGCCCCAGCATTTT. Translation gives CASSVGAPQGDQPQHF.

This clonotype was seen at least ten times. The conserved phenylalanine or tryptophan normally closing the CDR3 is absent here, so this likely arose from a read error. The chain links TRBV29-1 to TRBJ1-2; D gene unclear. The V gene's germline CDR1 is SQVTM and CDR2 ANQGSEA. V was clipped by 3 bases and J by 8 bases, with 16 bases between them. This CDR3 is built from 13 residues. The CDR3 DNA is TGCAGCGTTGAGTCAGGACGGGTTTTGGGCTACACCCTC. This codes for CSVESGRVLGYTL.

The chain has TRBV6-6 and TRBJ1-1, with 10 nucleotides matching TRBD1. Germline V gene sequence: CDR1 MNHNY, CDR2 SVGAGI (reference sequence). This CDR3 is built from 15 residues. The trim removed 7 bases at V and 2 bases at J, leaving 7 bases unmatched. The CDR3 spells CASKATGGKNTEAFF. The DNA for the CDR3 is TGTGCCAGCAAAGCGACAGGGGGCAAAAACACTGAAGCTTTCTTT.

This clonotype was observed a handful of times. The chain has TRBV9 and TRBJ2-5; no clear D. The CDR3 loop spans 15 amino acids. CDR1 SGDLS and CDR2 YYNGEE come from the germline V gene. Trimming removed 0 bases at V and 0 bases at J, with 9 bases between. This CDR3 reads CASSVEEGYQETQYF. The CDR3 coding sequence is TGTGCCAGCAGCGTAGAAGAAGGATACCAAGAGACCCAGTACTTC. Looking up the rest from reference TRBV9 and TRBJ2-5 gives the full variable domain: DSGVTQTPKHLITATGQRVTLRCSPRSGDLSVYWYQQSLDQGLQFLIQYYNGEERAKGNILERFSAQQFPDLHSELNLSSLELGDSALYFCASSVEEGYQETQYFGPGTRLLVL.

The CDR3 DNA reads as TGTGCCACCAGCAGACCTCAGGGGACTAATGAAAAACTGTTTTTT. It specifies CATSRPQGTNEKLFF. The V gene is TRBV15, the J gene TRBJ1-4, with D possibly TRBD1 on 6 matching bases. V was trimmed by 2 bases and J by 2 bases, leaving 9 bases between them. CDR1 is LNHNV, CDR2 YYDKDF, per germline (reference sequence). The CDR3 spans 15 residues. Together with reference TRBV15 and TRBJ1-4, the CDR3 gives the full variable domain: DAMVIQNPRYQVTQFGKPVTLSCSQTLNHNVMYWYQQKSSQAPKLLFHYYDKDFNNEADTPDNFQSRRPNTSFCFLDIRSPGLGDTAMYLCATSRPQGTNEKLFFGSGTQLSVL.

The CDR3 coding sequence is TGTGCCAGCAGCTTAGGGTATAGGGAATCTGGGGCCAACGTCCTGACTTTC. Encoded protein: CASSLGYRESGANVLTF. This chain uses TRBV5-5 with TRBJ2-6; unclear D gene. Between the trimmed V and J ends, which lost 2 bases and 1 base, there was a span of 13 bases. The CDR3 has 17 amino acids. Germline V lookup: CDR1 SGHKS, CDR2 YYEKEE (reference sequence). Based on the CDR3 plus reference TRBV5-5 and TRBJ2-6, the full variable domain is DAGVTQSPTHLIKTRGQQVTLRCSPISGHKSVSWYQQVLGQGPQFIFQYYEKEERGRGNFPDRFSARQFPNYSSELNVNALLLGDSALYLCASSLGYRESGANVLTFGAGSRLTVL.

The CDR3 DNA sequence: TGTGCCAGCACCCGGGACAGTCATAATTCACCCCTCCACTTT. Translated: CASTRDSHNSPLHF. The chain joins TRBV2 to TRBJ1-6; 7 nucleotides align to TRBD1. This CDR3 is built from 14 residues. Germline loops: CDR1 SNHLY, CDR2 FYNNEI. V dropped 7 bases and J dropped 5; count of bases not matched to a gene: 5.

This clonotype was detected many times. V and J are TRBV11-2 and TRBJ2-5; 8 nucleotides agree with TRBD2. The germline V gene has CDR1 SGHAT and CDR2 FQNNGV. The CDR3 length is 16 residues. The J segment lost 2 bases and the V segment lost 0 bases, leaving 5 bases of the junction unmatched. CDR3 amino acids: CASSLEGASGQETQYF. CDR3 in DNA: TGTGCCAGCAGCTTAGAAGGCGCTAGCGGGCAAGAGACCCAGTACTTC.

Concerning this clonotype: A junction end diverges from the germline sequence, so it may reflect a read error. The chain couples TRBV7-2 to TRBJ1-1; D possibly corresponds to TRBD1 (5 bases). This CDR3 is built from 18 residues. Germline V CDR1 and CDR2: SGHTA, FQGNSA. CDR3 protein: CASSPLPAGTAMNTETFF. Written as DNA, the CDR3 is TGTGCCAGCAGCCCTCTGCCGGCCGGGACGGCTATGAACACTGAAACTTTCTTT.

The chain recombines TRBV10-3 with TRBJ2-3, with no clear D. In germline, CDR1 is ENHRY, CDR2 SYGVKD. The CDR3 is 15 amino acids. Trimming pared 9 bases from V and 4 bases from J, leaving 20 bases between. As DNA, the CDR3 is TGTGCCATTTCCGGGCCGCCGATCGGACCAGATACGCAGTATTTT. It yields the protein CAISGPPIGPDTQYF.

This clonotype came up many times. The chain links TRBV7-6 to TRBJ2-7; possibly TRBD1 or TRBD2 for D (6 bases each). Near its end, the DNA agrees better with TRBJ2-1, so the J call may be wrong. Germline CDR1 SGHVS, CDR2 FNYEAQ. The CDR3 is made up of 12 amino acids. The CDR3 DNA reads as TGTGCCAGCAGCTTAGTAGGGGGGGAGCAGTTCTTC. Translating gives CASSLVGGEQFF.

This clonotype has just a few counts. This chain connects TRBV20-1 to TRBJ2-7; D is perhaps TRBD1 (5 bases). There are 13 residues in the CDR3. Germline V CDR1 and CDR2: DFQATT, SNEGSKA (reference sequence). With 3 bases removed from V and 6 bases from J, the gap between germline ends came to 15 bases. CDR3 loop: CSASAQAHGEQYF. DNA of the CDR3: TGCAGTGCTAGTGCACAGGCCCACGGCGAGCAGTACTTC.

This clonotype was found once. V and J are TRBV7-3 and TRBJ2-5; possible D gene TRBD2, 5 bases. V was pared by 7 bases and J by 5 bases, with 17 bases between. Germline V gene data show CDR1 as SGHTA and CDR2 as FQGTGA. CDR3 length: 14 amino acids. CDR3: CASKSRGIRETQYF. The CDR3 coding sequence is TGTGCCAGCAAGTCGAGAGGGATCCGGGAGACCCAGTACTTC.

This rearrangement joins TRBV20-1 to TRBJ2-5, with 15 positions matching TRBD2. CDR3 length equals 16 residues. The V segment lost 5 bases and the J segment 7 bases; nucleotides outside the gene matches: 11. Per the germline V gene, CDR1 is DFQATT and CDR2 is SNEGSKA (reference sequence). The CDR3 DNA reads TGCAGTGCTCCCTCTCGGACTAGCGGGAGGGGAGGGACCCAGTACTTC. Translation: CSAPSRTSGRGGTQYF.

This clonotype was counted between two and nine times. J is TRBJ2-1 and V is TRBV2; TRBD2 is a possible D gene (5 bases). The germline V gene has CDR1 SNHLY and CDR2 FYNNEI. This CDR3 comprises 10 residues. Deletions cut 4 bases from V and 15 bases from J, with 10 bases between. The CDR3 sequence: CASSGRVPFF. The CDR3 region has the DNA TGTGCCAGCAGTGGGCGGGTTCCGTTCTTC.

Points on this clonotype: A junction end diverges from the germline sequence, so it may reflect a read error. This chain connects TRBV7-9 to TRBJ2-7; D is ambiguous. The CDR3 runs 14 residues. Germline V gene sequence: CDR1 SEHNR, CDR2 FQNEAQ (reference sequence). CDR3 in amino acids: CANSLGRRTYEQYF. The CDR3 DNA sequence: TGTGCCAACAGCTTAGGTCGCAGAACCTACGAGCAGTACTTC.

This sequence joins TRBV3-1 and TRBJ1-1; no clear D gene. The CDR3 runs 11 residues. Trimming pared 0 bases from V and 10 bases from J, leaving 6 bases between. Germline loops: CDR1 LGHDT, CDR2 YNNKEL (reference sequence). The DNA of the CDR3 is TGTGCCAGCAGCCAAGATGCGGGAGCTTTCTTT. It yields the protein CASSQDAGAFF.

This clonotype was picked up many times. This chain links TRBV13 with TRBJ2-7; D gene ambiguous. CDR3 size: 13 residues. V dropped 0 bases and J dropped 3 bases, with 6 bases sitting between them. Germline V gene sequence: CDR1 PRHDT, CDR2 FYEKMQ (reference sequence). In DNA form, the CDR3 reads TGTGCCAGCAGCTTAGGCGAATACTACGAGCAGTACTTC. Amino acid sequence: CASSLGEYYEQYF.

The table lists this clonotype with a few counts. This chain uses TRBV30 with TRBJ1-2; D is uncertain. Trimming shortened V by 0 bases and J by 2 bases, and 10 bases separated the two germline ends. The CDR3 totals 14 residues. Germline CDR1 and CDR2: GTSNPN and SVGIG (reference sequence). Here the CDR3 DNA reads TGTGCCTGGAGTGTACCAGCATCCAACTATGGCTACACCTTC. Its protein is CAWSVPASNYGYTF.

This clonotype has ten or more counts. This chain uses TRBV5-1 with TRBJ2-2; maybe TRBD1 (6 bases). Germline V gene data show CDR1 as SGHRS and CDR2 as YFSETQ. The CDR3 length is 13 residues. V was pared by 8 bases and J by 5 bases, with 13 bases between. The CDR3: CASRPRGTGELFF. The CDR3 coding sequence is TGCGCCAGTCGTCCCAGGGGAACCGGGGAGCTGTTTTTT.